Presented here are 20 T cell receptor beta chains from one specimen sequenced in a study of T-cell reconstitution after alpha-beta-depleted transplantation in children. Unique molecular identifiers were incorporated when the TCRbeta library was constructed. TCRdb reanalysed the PCR reads using MiXCR and keeps one entry per CDR3 protein. The sample lists fewer than 550,000 distinct CDR3 sequences; more than 9.5% were seen once. Sequenced here: PBMCs, mostly from graft donor cells, sampled 180 days after TCRalphabeta/CD19-depleted stem cell transplant. These receptors originate from a female patient between 2 and 10 years old who had a stem cell transplant for aplastic anemia, so the T cells may come from the graft donor.

This rearrangement joins TRBV29-1 to TRBJ2-7; D gene unclear. V shed 1 base and J shed 4 bases, with 5 bases lying between them. Germline CDR1 reads SQVTM; CDR2 reads ANQGSEA. This CDR3 has 11 amino acids. The CDR3 is CSVEVRYEQYF. CDR3 nucleotide sequence: TGCAGCGTTGAAGTTCGGTACGAGCAGTACTTC.

This clonotype was detected only a few times. V gene TRBV20-1 combines with J gene TRBJ2-4, with a possible D match to TRBD2 (6 bases). From germline, CDR1 is DFQATT and CDR2 SNEGSKA (reference sequence). The length of the CDR3 is 15 residues. The CDR3 loop is CSVELLAFEKNIQYF. The CDR3 DNA is TGCAGCGTCGAACTTCTAGCGTTTGAAAAAAACATTCAGTACTTC.

This clonotype was seen more than once but under ten times. The chain recombines TRBV18 with TRBJ1-2, with no clear D. Per the germline V gene, CDR1 is KGHSH and CDR2 is LQKENI. This CDR3 spans 12 amino acids. Trimming stripped 3 bases from V and 8 bases from J, with 10 bases between. The CDR3 sequence is CASSPGSGGYTF. The CDR3, as DNA: TGTGCCAGCTCACCCGGGTCGGGAGGCTACACCTTC.

The rearrangement joins TRBV3-1 to TRBJ2-7; the D call may be TRBD1 or TRBD2 (6 bases each). The CDR3 spans 15 residues. Germline V gene sequence: CDR1 LGHDT, CDR2 YNNKEL (reference sequence). Trimming pared 4 bases from V and 4 bases from J, leaving 17 bases between. This CDR3 is CASSRRKGGVYEQYF. The CDR3, as DNA: TGTGCCAGCAGCCGCCGGAAGGGGGGAGTTTACGAGCAGTACTTC.

This clonotype appeared a few times. This chain connects TRBV2 to TRBJ2-2, with D hard to call. Germline loops: CDR1 SNHLY, CDR2 FYNNEI. This CDR3 is built from 16 residues. Trimming stripped 3 bases from V and 8 bases from J, with 19 bases between. CDR3 loop: CASSEKQPTRTGELFF. CDR3 nucleotides: TGTGCCAGCAGTGAGAAACAACCTACCCGAACGGGGGAGCTGTTTTTT.

This clonotype was seen at least ten times. V usage is TRBV28 and J usage is TRBJ2-3; D might be TRBD2 (6 bases). CDR1 is MDHEN, CDR2 SYDVKM, per germline. The V and J ends lost 6 bases and 1 base respectively, with 11 bases between them. This CDR3 is built from 14 residues. The CDR3 region is CASSMEGRTDTQYF. DNA of the CDR3: TGTGCCAGCAGCATGGAGGGCCGCACAGATACGCAGTATTTT.

This clonotype was observed a handful of times. The rearrangement joins TRBV2 to TRBJ2-2; 11 positions agree with TRBD2. The CDR3 runs 15 residues. After removal of 4 bases from V and 4 bases from J, the junction contained 2 bases not matched to a gene. The germline gives CDR1 SNHLY, CDR2 FYNNEI. The CDR3 nucleotides are TGTGCCAGCAGTGGACTAGCGGGGTCCACCGGGGAGCTGTTTTTT. It codes for CASSGLAGSTGELFF.

The table lists this clonotype with a few counts. The chain has TRBV4-3 and TRBJ2-1; D may match TRBD1 or TRBD2 (5 bases each). The V end was cut by 0 bases, the J end by 7 bases, with 19 bases between. Germline lookup yields CDR1 LGHNA and CDR2 YSLEER. This CDR3 is built from 17 residues. CDR3 region: CASSQDRGTRPKNEQFF. The DNA of the CDR3 is TGCGCCAGCAGCCAAGATCGGGGCACTAGACCTAAAAATGAGCAGTTCTTC.

This clonotype was detected ten times or more. The gene calls are TRBV12-3 or TRBV12-4 and TRBJ2-5; 7 bases are a match to TRBD2. The CDR3 runs to 12 residues. Losses at the gene ends were 4 bases for V and 5 bases for J; bases not matched to a gene: 1. The CDR3 here is CASSSAGETQYF. CDR3 DNA sequence: TGTGCCAGCAGTTCAGCGGGGGAGACCCAGTACTTC.

The V gene is TRBV27, the J gene TRBJ2-4, with TRBD2 identical over 11 bases. Unmatched junction bases numbered 1, after V lost 2 bases and J lost 4 bases. CDR3 size: 15 residues. Germline CDR1 reads MNHEY; CDR2 reads SMNVEV (reference sequence). The CDR3 spells CASSLRTSGKNIQYF. The CDR3 coding sequence is TGTGCCAGCAGTTTACGGACTAGCGGGAAAAACATTCAGTACTTC.

This clonotype was picked up many times. The chain uses TRBV29-1 and TRBJ1-2, with 9 bases that match TRBD1. Trimming took 4 bases from V and 4 from J; bases not matched to a gene: 10. The length of the CDR3 is 15 residues. In germline, CDR1 is SQVTM, CDR2 ANQGSEA. CDR3 in DNA: TGCAGCGTTGTAAGCGGGGACAGGGCTTTCTATGGCTACACCTTC. Its translation is CSVVSGDRAFYGYTF. The whole variable domain, filled in from reference TRBV29-1 and TRBJ1-2, reads SAVISQKPSRDICQRGTSLTIQCQVDSQVTMMFWYRQQPGQSLTLIATANQGSEATYESGFVIDKFPISRPNLTFSTLTVSNMSPEDSSIYLCSVVSGDRAFYGYTFGSGTRLTVV.

V gene TRBV9 combines with J gene TRBJ2-2, with TRBD2 as a possible D gene (6 bases). Germline-derived CDR1 and CDR2 are SGDLS and YYNGEE. CDR3 length: 14 amino acids. Deletions cut 4 bases from V and 7 bases from J, with 14 bases between. For the CDR3, the DNA is TGTGCCAGCAGCCCCCGACTAGTTAGCGGGGAGCTGTTTTTT. This encodes CASSPRLVSGELFF.

This clonotype was counted between two and nine times. V gene TRBV12-3 or TRBV12-4 combines with J gene TRBJ2-3; possibly TRBD1 for D (5 bases). CDR3 length equals 14 residues. Trimming cost V 7 bases and J 0 bases, with 11 bases left between them. CDR3 coding DNA: TGTGCCAGCAAAAGGGGCAGGAGCACAGATACGCAGTATTTT. Translated: CASKRGRSTDTQYF.

The rearrangement links TRBV10-2 to TRBJ2-5; D gene unclear. The V end lost 3 bases, the J end lost 1 base, and 15 bases lay between the germline ends. The germline V gene encodes CDR1 WSHSY and CDR2 SAAADI. The length of the CDR3 is 16 residues. The CDR3 nucleotides are TGCGCCAGCAGTGACAGGATCAGTAACGTCCAAGAGACCCAGTACTTC. This sequence encodes CASSDRISNVQETQYF.

Remarks on this clonotype: A much more abundant neighbour one base away suggests this may be a read error. This chain links TRBV7-2 with TRBJ2-1; a possible D gene is TRBD1 (6 bases). This CDR3 spans 16 amino acids. CDR1 is SGHTA and CDR2 is FQGNSA in the germline V gene. The DNA of the CDR3 is TGTGTCAGCAGCTTAGAGGGGGTAAGCTCCTACAATGAGCAGTTCTTC. Its translation is CVSSLEGVSSYNEQFF.

This clonotype has a handful of counts. The chain links TRBV28 to TRBJ2-1; a weak D match, TRBD2 (7 bases). The germline V and J ends were trimmed by 7 bases and 12 bases, with 28 bases remaining between them. CDR1 is MDHEN, CDR2 SYDVKM, per germline. CDR3 length: 16 residues. CDR3 nucleotides: TGTGCCAGCAACCCCACGGGGGCTAGCGGTTCCTGGGGGCAGTTCTTC. It specifies CASNPTGASGSWGQFF.

This rearrangement joins TRBV12-3 or TRBV12-4 to TRBJ2-7, with 12 bases fitting TRBD2. The ends lost 3 bases at V and 0 bases at J; junction bases unmatched: 9. The CDR3 runs to 18 residues. CDR3 in DNA: TGTGCCAGCAGTTTTAGGGCTAGCGGGAGGGATTTCTCCTACGAGCAGTACTTC. This codes for CASSFRASGRDFSYEQYF.

This clonotype was counted at least ten times. V and J are TRBV12-3 or TRBV12-4 and TRBJ1-1; tentative D call: TRBD1 (5 bases). V lost 8 bases, J lost 3 bases, and 10 bases lay in between. This CDR3 contains 12 residues. The CDR3 is CASLGRDTEAFF. DNA of the CDR3: TGTGCCAGCCTGGGCAGGGACACTGAAGCTTTCTTT.

This clonotype was seen a few times. The gene calls are TRBV6-1 and TRBJ2-7; the match to TRBD2 covers 8 bases. The trim removed 8 bases at V and 4 bases at J, leaving 16 bases unmatched. The CDR3 consists of 16 residues. CDR1 and CDR2 from the germline V gene are MNHNS and SASEGT. The CDR3 loop is CASFLLSGTRRYEQYV. The CDR3 DNA follows: TGTGCCAGCTTCCTCCTATCAGGGACTAGGCGGTACGAGCAGTACGTC.

This clonotype was seen more than once but under ten times. The gene calls are TRBV21-1 and TRBJ2-3; the D call of TRBD1 is as the table states it, not checked on the DNA. TRBV21-1 is recorded as a pseudogene. This CDR3 has 13 amino acids. For the CDR3, the DNA is TGTGCCAGCAGCAACTGGACGGGGAATACGCAGTATTTT. Protein sequence: CASSNWTGNTQYF.